The sequence of this T cell receptor (beta chain) was determined in a study of cytomegalovirus exposure and HLA in healthy donors. Looking at the study overall: Earlier work reported approximately 110 million unique TCR beta sequences from 180 million or so T cells. The study placed around 80% of its 350 to 400 genotyped donors in the Caucasian-associated ancestry cluster.

This CDR3 region has 16 residues. Germline-derived CDR1 and CDR2 are SGDLS and YYNGEE. Deletions cut 0 bases from V and 2 bases from J, with 12 bases between. Amplification used 60 Vbeta primers and 13 Jbeta primers. The protocol was immunoSEQ multiplex PCR, while the TCRdb copy is restricted to in-frame clones and leaves out a portion. The data hold under 250,000 clones, with more than 75% observed a single time. The clonotype comes from a male donor in good health and CMV-seronegative. The sequenced material came from PBMCs. The chain employs TRBV9 and TRBJ1-3; D is possibly TRBD1 (5 bases). DNA of the CDR3: TGTGCCAGCAGCGTAGCCTTTGGGGGGACTGGAAACACCATATATTTT. This encodes CASSVAFGGTGNTIYF.